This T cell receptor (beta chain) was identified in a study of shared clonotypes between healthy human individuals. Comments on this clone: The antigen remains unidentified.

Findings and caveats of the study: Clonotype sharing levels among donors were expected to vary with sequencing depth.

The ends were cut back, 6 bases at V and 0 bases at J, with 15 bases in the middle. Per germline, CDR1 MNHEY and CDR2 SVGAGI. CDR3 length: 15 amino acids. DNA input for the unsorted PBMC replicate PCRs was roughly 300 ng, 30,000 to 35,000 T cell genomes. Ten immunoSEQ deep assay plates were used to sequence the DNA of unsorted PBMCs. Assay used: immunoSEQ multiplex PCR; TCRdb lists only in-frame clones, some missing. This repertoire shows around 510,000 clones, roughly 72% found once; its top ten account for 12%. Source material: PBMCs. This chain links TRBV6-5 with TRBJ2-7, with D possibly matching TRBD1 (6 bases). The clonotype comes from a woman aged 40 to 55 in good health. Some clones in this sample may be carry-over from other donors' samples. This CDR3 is CASSHDRRSSYEQYF. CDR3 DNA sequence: TGTGCCAGCAGCCACGACAGGAGGAGCTCCTACGAGCAGTACTTC.